This is a list of T cell receptor beta chains from one sample in a study of cytomegalovirus exposure and HLA in healthy donors. Profiling relied on immunoSEQ multiplex PCR, and the TCRdb table lists in-frame clones only, not all of them. The table has around 190,000 clones, around 79% seen once. Material: PBMCs. These receptors all stem from a woman aged 45 to 65 in good health and CMV-seronegative. The CDR3 runs from the conserved cysteine through the conserved F or W. A D gene is named only where the DNA matches it firmly. Only part of the rows carry a size: once, few, many, or a class if the clone is expanded.

v_gene	j_gene	abundance	d_gene	CDR3aa	CDR3nt
TRBV19	TRBJ2-2	.	TRBD1	CASSKDRVAGELFF	TGTGCCAGTAGTAAGGACAGGGTCGCCGGGGAGCTGTTTTTT
TRBV19	TRBJ1-1	.	.	CASTQKRDTEAFF	TGTGCCAGTACCCAGAAGCGGGACACTGAAGCTTTCTTT
TRBV7-9	TRBJ1-6	.	.	CASSSGVVGTALHF	TGTGCCAGCAGCTCAGGGGTCGTTGGCACGGCCCTCCACTTT
TRBV7-2	TRBJ2-5	.	.	CASNPQIVQETQYF	TGTGCCAGCAATCCACAGATCGTCCAAGAGACCCAGTACTTC
TRBV6-5	TRBJ1-2	.	TRBD1	CASHPGQGTGYTF	TGTGCCAGCCACCCGGGACAGGGAACTGGCTACACCTTC
TRBV5-6	TRBJ1-1	few	.	CASSLTRGGALNTEAFF	TGTGCCAGCAGCTTGACTAGGGGGGGGGCCCTGAACACTGAAGCTTTCTTT
TRBV27	TRBJ1-1	.	TRBD1	CASSPGTGGITEAFF	TGTGCCAGCAGTCCGGGGACAGGGGGTATAACTGAAGCTTTCTTT
TRBV7-2	TRBJ2-7	.	.	CASSLVGTDYEQYF	TGTGCCAGCAGCTTAGTGGGGACTGACTACGAGCAGTACTTC
TRBV30	TRBJ1-2	.	.	CAWSVQRQGGGYTF	TGTGCCTGGAGTGTACAACGGCAGGGAGGTGGCTACACCTTC
TRBV19	TRBJ1-4	.	TRBD1	CASNRGTNEKLFF	TGTGCCAGTAACAGGGGGACTAATGAAAAACTGTTTTTT
TRBV15	TRBJ1-1	.	.	CATSRGGVNTEAFF	TGTGCCACCAGCAGAGGGGGGGTGAACACTGAAGCTTTCTTT
TRBV6-1	TRBJ2-2	few	.	CATLYQGGNTGELFF	TGTGCCACCTTATACCAGGGGGGGAACACCGGGGAGCTGTTTTTT
TRBV7-9	TRBJ1-2	.	.	CASRERYGYTF	TGTGCCAGCAGGGAGAGATATGGCTACACCTTC
TRBV4-3	TRBJ1-2	.	.	CASSQDLSSPQDGYTF	TGCGCCAGCAGCCAAGATCTAAGTTCCCCACAGGATGGCTACACCTTC
TRBV18	TRBJ2-7	.	.	CASSEQGYYEQYF	TGTGCCAGCTCGGAACAGGGTTACTACGAGCAGTACTTC
TRBV4-3	TRBJ2-3	.	TRBD1	CASSPGTGGEVRQYF	TGCGCCAGCAGCCCCGGGACAGGGGGAGAAGTACGGCAGTATTTT
TRBV2	TRBJ2-7	.	TRBD2	CASSESSGGLIYEQYF	TGTGCCAGCAGTGAGTCCAGCGGGGGGCTTATCTACGAGCAGTACTTC
TRBV7-7	TRBJ1-1	.	.	CASSLVRGTEAFF	TGTGCTAGCAGCTTAGTCCGCGGGACTGAAGCTTTCTTT
TRBV7-2	TRBJ2-3	.	.	CASSLVAASTDTQYF	TGTGCCAGCAGCTTAGTTGCGGCTAGCACAGATACGCAGTATTTT
TRBV4-1	TRBJ1-1	.	TRBD1	CASSHTGGNTEAFF	TGCGCCAGCAGCCACACAGGGGGCAACACTGAAGCTTTCTTT
TRBV25-1	TRBJ2-7	.	TRBD1	CASRRTGSPYEQYF	TGTGCCAGCAGGAGGACAGGGAGTCCCTACGAGCAGTACTTC
TRBV27	TRBJ2-5	.	TRBD2	CASSLFPSGGKRETQYF	TGTGCCAGCAGTTTATTTCCTAGCGGGGGGAAAAGGGAGACCCAGTACTTC
TRBV5-1	TRBJ2-3	.	TRBD2	CASSFSGTSWTDTQYF	TGCGCCAGCAGCTTCTCCGGGACTAGTTGGACAGATACGCAGTATTTT
TRBV4-1	TRBJ2-2	.	TRBD1	CASSQEGAIGTGNTGELFF	TGCGCCAGCAGCCAAGAGGGGGCAATAGGGACAGGAAACACCGGGGAGCTGTTTTTT
TRBV4-2	TRBJ2-7	.	TRBD2	CASSQVGRGSGSSYEQYF	TGTGCCAGCAGCCAAGTCGGGCGCGGGAGCGGGTCCTCCTACGAGCAGTACTTC
TRBV7-2	TRBJ2-7	.	.	CASSMPGSWYYEQYF	TGTGCCAGCAGCATGCCCGGGTCCTGGTACTACGAGCAGTACTTC
TRBV6-5	TRBJ1-1	.	.	CASSYRRRENTEAFF	TGTGCCAGCAGTTATCGTCGCCGAGAAAACACTGAAGCTTTCTTT
TRBV6-1	TRBJ1-4	.	.	CASQIGGWFELFF	TGTGCCAGTCAGATCGGGGGGTGGTTTGAACTGTTTTTT
TRBV7-2	TRBJ1-5	few	.	CASSVAGLGNQPQHF	TGTGCCAGCAGCGTCGCGGGGTTGGGCAATCAGCCCCAGCATTTT
TRBV2	TRBJ2-1	once	.	CASSEGQSSYNEQFF	TGTGCCAGCAGTGAGGGCCAAAGCTCCTACAATGAGCAGTTCTTC
TRBV28	TRBJ1-5	.	TRBD1	CASRSTGESQPQHF	TGTGCCAGCAGATCTACAGGGGAGAGTCAGCCCCAGCATTTT
TRBV7-2	TRBJ1-3	once	.	CASSPRQVPISGNTIYF	TGTGCCAGCAGCCCGCGACAGGTTCCTATCTCTGGAAACACCATATATTTT
TRBV6-4	TRBJ2-1	.	TRBD2	CASSEGTRGDNEQFF	TGTGCCAGCAGTGAAGGGACTAGGGGAGACAATGAGCAGTTCTTC
TRBV7-2	TRBJ1-5	.	.	CASSRGRVSQPQHF	TGTGCCAGCAGTCGGGGAAGAGTTAGTCAGCCCCAGCATTTT
TRBV7-2	TRBJ1-2	few	TRBD1	CASSPRDSGPQGYTF	TGTGCCAGCAGCCCCCGGGACAGCGGTCCCCAAGGCTACACCTTC
TRBV6-6	TRBJ2-7	.	TRBD2	CASSYPLAGRSYEQYF	TGTGCCAGCAGTTACCCCCTAGCGGGACGCTCCTACGAGCAGTACTTC
TRBV6-5	TRBJ2-1	.	.	CASSSLGSHNEQFF	TGTGCCAGCAGTTCACTAGGCTCCCACAATGAGCAGTTCTTC
TRBV2	TRBJ2-3	.	TRBD1	CASGRDRALTDTQYF	TGTGCCAGCGGTCGGGACAGGGCCCTCACAGATACGCAGTATTTT
TRBV5-1	TRBJ2-7	once	.	CASSSSLSGYEQYF	TGCGCCAGCAGCTCCTCCCTATCAGGCTACGAGCAGTACTTC
TRBV19	TRBJ1-3	.	.	CASSANRDTRSRNTIYF	TGTGCCAGTAGTGCAAACCGGGACACCCGGAGTAGAAACACCATATATTTT
TRBV11-2	TRBJ2-5	.	.	CASSLLLGPETQYF	TGTGCCAGCAGCTTACTCCTGGGGCCAGAGACCCAGTACTTC
TRBV28	TRBJ2-5	.	TRBD1	CASSSPGQGSVETQYF	TGTGCCAGCAGTTCACCGGGACAGGGGAGTGTGGAGACCCAGTACTTC
TRBV7-9	TRBJ1-2	.	TRBD1	CASSSSPGGADYGYTF	TGTGCCAGCAGCTCCTCCCCAGGGGGCGCTGACTATGGCTACACCTTC
TRBV28	TRBJ1-5	.	TRBD1	CASSITGDQPQHF	TGTGCCAGCAGCATAACAGGGGATCAGCCCCAGCATTTT
TRBV7-3	TRBJ2-1	.	TRBD2	CASSLAGREQFF	TGTGCCAGCAGCCTAGCGGGAAGGGAGCAGTTCTTC
TRBV7-2	TRBJ2-1	few	TRBD2	CASSPGLAGRGQGQFF	TGTGCCAGCAGTCCTGGACTAGCGGGACGTGGCCAGGGGCAGTTCTTC
TRBV6-1	TRBJ1-5	.	TRBD1	CASSDNRGRNQPQHF	TGTGCCAGCAGTGATAACAGGGGGCGGAATCAGCCCCAGCATTTT